This is a list of T cell receptor beta chains from one sample in a study of T-cell reconstitution after alpha-beta-depleted transplantation in children. TCRdb analysed the PCR reads with MiXCR anew, one entry per CDR3 protein. The data show 420,000 or so distinct CDR3 sequences, with roughly 11% seen just once and 4.5% to 6.5% held by the top ten. The material was PBMCs from the stem cell graft donor, obtained from the stem cell graft. These receptor sequences come from a human donor who donated a stem cell graft to a child with acute myeloid leukemia. The CDR3 runs from the conserved cysteine through the conserved F or W. Each record gives: J gene, V gene, clone size, D gene, CDR3 protein, CDR3 DNA. A D gene is named only where the DNA matches it firmly. Clone size is given for some rows only: seen once, a few or many times, or a class if the clone is expanded.

j_call: TRBJ2-7
v_call: TRBV5-1
clone_size: NA
d_call: TRBD1
cdr3_aa: CASSSGQREQYF
cdr3_nt: TGCGCCAGCAGCTCGGGACAGCGCGAGCAGTACTTC

j_call: TRBJ1-4
v_call: TRBV20-1
clone_size: NA
d_call: NA
cdr3_aa: CSARDGKLFF
cdr3_nt: TGCAGTGCTAGAGACGGTAAACTGTTTTTT

j_call: TRBJ1-4
v_call: TRBV20-1
clone_size: NA
d_call: NA
cdr3_aa: CSAWTSTNEKLFF
cdr3_nt: TGCAGTGCTTGGACGTCTACTAATGAAAAACTGTTTTTT

j_call: TRBJ2-5
v_call: TRBV18
clone_size: few
d_call: TRBD2
cdr3_aa: CASSPKRGEETQYF
cdr3_nt: TGTGCCAGCTCACCCAAGCGGGGGGAAGAGACCCAGTACTTC

j_call: TRBJ1-5
v_call: TRBV12-3/TRBV12-4
clone_size: few
d_call: NA
cdr3_aa: CASSFSRQVRNQPQHF
cdr3_nt: TGTGCCAGCAGTTTCAGTCGTCAAGTCCGGAATCAGCCCCAGCATTTT

j_call: TRBJ1-1
v_call: TRBV5-8
clone_size: few
d_call: NA
cdr3_aa: CASSRLVRDNTEAFF
cdr3_nt: TGTGCCAGCAGCAGATTGGTCAGGGACAACACTGAAGCTTTCTTT

j_call: TRBJ1-4
v_call: TRBV24-1
clone_size: NA
d_call: NA
cdr3_aa: CATSAQGQGREKLFF
cdr3_nt: TGTGCCACCAGTGCCCAAGGGCAGGGAAGGGAAAAACTGTTTTTT

j_call: TRBJ2-5
v_call: TRBV12-3/TRBV12-4
clone_size: few
d_call: TRBD2
cdr3_aa: CASSLEPSGGETQYF
cdr3_nt: TGTGCCAGCAGTTTAGAACCTAGCGGGGGGGAGACCCAGTACTTC

j_call: TRBJ2-3
v_call: TRBV7-2
clone_size: few
d_call: TRBD2
cdr3_aa: CASSLVAGGSTDTQYF
cdr3_nt: TGTGCCAGCAGCTTAGTGGCGGGAGGGAGCACAGATACGCAGTATTTT

j_call: TRBJ2-7
v_call: TRBV6-2/TRBV6-3
clone_size: many
d_call: TRBD1
cdr3_aa: CASSYTPDRAHEQYF
cdr3_nt: TGTGCCAGCAGTTATACACCGGACAGGGCCCACGAGCAGTACTTC

j_call: TRBJ2-5
v_call: TRBV5-1
clone_size: NA
d_call: TRBD1
cdr3_aa: CASGPGTGEETQYF
cdr3_nt: TGCGCCAGCGGTCCCGGGACAGGGGAAGAGACCCAGTACTTC

j_call: TRBJ1-5
v_call: TRBV6-1
clone_size: NA
d_call: NA
cdr3_aa: CASSEGGGQPQHF
cdr3_nt: TGTGCCAGCAGTGAAGGCGGGGGGCAGCCCCAGCATTTT

j_call: TRBJ1-1
v_call: TRBV5-1
clone_size: many
d_call: NA
cdr3_aa: CASSLGGGMNTEAFF
cdr3_nt: TGCGCCAGCAGCTTGGGGGGAGGGATGAACACTGAAGCTTTCTTT

j_call: TRBJ2-2
v_call: TRBV25-1
clone_size: NA
d_call: TRBD1
cdr3_aa: CASSGELGQGTNTGELFF
cdr3_nt: TGTGCCAGCAGTGGCGAGCTTGGACAGGGGACTAACACCGGGGAGCTGTTTTTT

j_call: TRBJ2-7
v_call: TRBV20-1
clone_size: many
d_call: NA
cdr3_aa: CSARDGVFEQYF
cdr3_nt: TGCAGTGCTAGAGATGGCGTCTTCGAGCAGTACTTC

j_call: TRBJ1-6
v_call: TRBV6-2/TRBV6-3
clone_size: NA
d_call: NA
cdr3_aa: CASSTPGSPLHF
cdr3_nt: TGTGCCAGCAGTACCCCAGGGTCACCCCTCCACTTT

j_call: TRBJ2-6
v_call: TRBV5-6
clone_size: few
d_call: TRBD2
cdr3_aa: CASSLEVGLAADWANVLTF
cdr3_nt: TGTGCCAGCAGCTTGGAGGTGGGACTAGCGGCCGACTGGGCCAACGTCCTGACTTTC

j_call: TRBJ1-2
v_call: TRBV20-1
clone_size: NA
d_call: NA
cdr3_aa: CSAAGTTDYGYTF
cdr3_nt: TGCAGTGCTGCCGGGACCACCGACTATGGCTACACCTTC

j_call: TRBJ1-2
v_call: TRBV27
clone_size: NA
d_call: TRBD1
cdr3_aa: CASSLLGQGAPGYTF
cdr3_nt: TGTGCCAGCAGTTTATTAGGACAGGGGGCGCCCGGCTACACCTTC

j_call: TRBJ2-3
v_call: TRBV2
clone_size: NA
d_call: TRBD2
cdr3_aa: CASRGLAGGGDTQYF
cdr3_nt: TGTGCCAGCAGGGGACTAGCGGGGGGAGGAGATACGCAGTATTTT

j_call: TRBJ2-5
v_call: TRBV5-1
clone_size: few
d_call: NA
cdr3_aa: CASSSALGGQETQYF
cdr3_nt: TGCGCCAGCAGCTCCGCCTTGGGAGGCCAAGAGACCCAGTACTTC

j_call: TRBJ2-2
v_call: TRBV21-1
clone_size: many
d_call: NA
cdr3_aa: CASSKEKREGPNTGELFF
cdr3_nt: TGTGCCAGCAGCAAAGAGAAGCGGGAGGGCCCAAACACCGGGGAGCTGTTTTTT

j_call: TRBJ2-3
v_call: TRBV9
clone_size: NA
d_call: NA
cdr3_aa: CASSVGGDTQYF
cdr3_nt: TGTGCCAGCAGCGTGGGCGGGGATACGCAGTATTTT

j_call: TRBJ2-5
v_call: TRBV5-5
clone_size: many
d_call: NA
cdr3_aa: CASSPDVNQETQYF
cdr3_nt: TGTGCCAGCAGCCCGGATGTAAACCAAGAGACCCAGTACTTC

j_call: TRBJ2-5
v_call: TRBV10-2
clone_size: few
d_call: TRBD2
cdr3_aa: CASRRPGLARETQYF
cdr3_nt: TGCGCCAGCAGGAGGCCGGGACTAGCTAGAGAGACCCAGTACTTC

j_call: TRBJ2-1
v_call: TRBV7-2
clone_size: few
d_call: TRBD2
cdr3_aa: CASSLAPRRGRNNEQFF
cdr3_nt: TGTGCCAGCAGCTTAGCCCCGAGGCGGGGGAGAAACAATGAGCAGTTCTTC

j_call: TRBJ2-2
v_call: TRBV20-1
clone_size: NA
d_call: TRBD1
cdr3_aa: CSAGTGARNTGELFF
cdr3_nt: TGCAGTGCTGGTACAGGGGCGAGGAACACCGGGGAGCTGTTTTTT

j_call: TRBJ2-2
v_call: TRBV6-1
clone_size: many
d_call: NA
cdr3_aa: CASSRDMNTGELFF
cdr3_nt: TGTGCCAGCAGCCGGGACATGAACACCGGGGAGCTGTTTTTT

j_call: TRBJ2-7
v_call: TRBV12-3/TRBV12-4
clone_size: NA
d_call: TRBD2
cdr3_aa: CASSLGSGSYEQYF
cdr3_nt: TGTGCCAGCAGTTTGGGTAGCGGGAGTTACGAGCAGTACTTC

j_call: TRBJ1-2
v_call: TRBV29-1
clone_size: few
d_call: NA
cdr3_aa: CSVESGPPYGYTF
cdr3_nt: TGCAGCGTTGAATCGGGCCCCCCCTATGGCTACACCTTC

j_call: TRBJ2-3
v_call: TRBV5-5
clone_size: NA
d_call: NA
cdr3_aa: CASNGAGVGTDTQYF
cdr3_nt: TGTGCCAGCAATGGGGCAGGGGTTGGCACAGATACGCAGTATTTT

j_call: TRBJ2-5
v_call: TRBV12-3/TRBV12-4
clone_size: few
d_call: NA
cdr3_aa: CASSLLGRETQYF
cdr3_nt: TGTGCCAGCAGCCTCCTAGGGAGGGAGACCCAGTACTTC

j_call: TRBJ1-2
v_call: TRBV29-1
clone_size: NA
d_call: NA
cdr3_aa: CSVPRQASYGYTF
cdr3_nt: TGCAGCGTTCCCCGACAGGCATCCTATGGCTACACCTTC

j_call: TRBJ1-3
v_call: TRBV7-2
clone_size: many
d_call: NA
cdr3_aa: CASSLGSSGNTIYF
cdr3_nt: TGTGCCAGCAGTTTAGGGAGCTCTGGAAACACCATATATTTT

j_call: TRBJ2-1
v_call: TRBV12-5
clone_size: few
d_call: NA
cdr3_aa: CASGLGRDNEQFF
cdr3_nt: TGTGCTAGTGGTTTGGGGAGAGACAATGAGCAGTTCTTC

j_call: TRBJ2-4
v_call: TRBV12-3/TRBV12-4
clone_size: NA
d_call: TRBD1
cdr3_aa: CASTLRTGGGGNIQYF
cdr3_nt: TGTGCCAGCACCCTTCGAACAGGGGGTGGTGGAAACATTCAGTACTTC

j_call: TRBJ2-2
v_call: TRBV10-3
clone_size: few
d_call: NA
cdr3_aa: CAISGIALTGELFF
cdr3_nt: TGTGCCATCTCCGGTATCGCCCTCACCGGGGAGCTGTTTTTT

j_call: TRBJ2-1
v_call: TRBV7-2
clone_size: NA
d_call: NA
cdr3_aa: CASSRRPSSAGRDEQFF
cdr3_nt: TGTGCCAGCAGCCGGCGGCCCTCTAGCGCCGGCAGGGATGAGCAGTTCTTC

j_call: TRBJ1-4
v_call: TRBV11-2
clone_size: few
d_call: TRBD1
cdr3_aa: CASSLVWTGGTTNEKLFF
cdr3_nt: TGTGCCAGCAGCTTAGTCTGGACAGGGGGAACAACTAATGAAAAACTGTTTTTT

j_call: TRBJ2-1
v_call: TRBV6-2/TRBV6-3
clone_size: NA
d_call: TRBD1
cdr3_aa: CASNGQGVGQFF
cdr3_nt: TGTGCCAGCAACGGACAGGGGGTTGGGCAGTTCTTC

j_call: TRBJ2-7
v_call: TRBV6-2/TRBV6-3
clone_size: NA
d_call: NA
cdr3_aa: CASSYSRPDHEQYF
cdr3_nt: TGTGCCAGCAGTTATTCTCGGCCAGACCACGAGCAGTACTTC

j_call: TRBJ2-3
v_call: TRBV11-2
clone_size: many
d_call: NA
cdr3_aa: CASSLPGSDTQYF
cdr3_nt: TGTGCCAGCAGCTTACCAGGGTCGGATACGCAGTATTTT

j_call: TRBJ2-5
v_call: TRBV11-3
clone_size: NA
d_call: NA
cdr3_aa: CASSFRNEETQYF
cdr3_nt: TGTGCCAGCAGCTTTCGGAATGAAGAGACCCAGTACTTC

j_call: TRBJ2-3
v_call: TRBV7-8
clone_size: few
d_call: TRBD2
cdr3_aa: CASSLPPARGLAGETDTQYF
cdr3_nt: TGTGCCAGCAGCTTACCCCCGGCAAGGGGGCTAGCGGGAGAGACAGATACGCAGTATTTT

j_call: TRBJ1-5
v_call: TRBV10-3
clone_size: NA
d_call: TRBD1
cdr3_aa: CAIKPRQGYQPQHF
cdr3_nt: TGTGCCATCAAGCCTAGACAGGGCTATCAGCCCCAGCATTTT

j_call: TRBJ1-2
v_call: TRBV29-1
clone_size: few
d_call: NA
cdr3_aa: CSVEDPKMRTDTAGPTRYGYTF
cdr3_nt: TGCAGCGTTGAAGACCCAAAAATGCGGACGGACACGGCTGGACCCACCCGGTATGGCTACACCTTC

j_call: TRBJ1-6
v_call: TRBV20-1
clone_size: few
d_call: NA
cdr3_aa: CSASDSNSPLHF
cdr3_nt: TGCAGTGCTAGCGATAGTAATTCACCCCTCCACTTT

j_call: TRBJ1-5
v_call: TRBV21-1
clone_size: many
d_call: NA
cdr3_aa: CASSKEVPSIKPQHF
cdr3_nt: TGTGCCAGCAGCAAAGAAGTCCCATCAATCAAGCCCCAGCATTTT

j_call: TRBJ2-2
v_call: TRBV12-3/TRBV12-4
clone_size: NA
d_call: NA
cdr3_aa: CASSLVGARTGELFF
cdr3_nt: TGTGCCAGCAGTTTAGTAGGGGCTCGTACCGGGGAGCTGTTTTTT

j_call: TRBJ1-2
v_call: TRBV27
clone_size: NA
d_call: NA
cdr3_aa: CASSRKTGTNYGYTF
cdr3_nt: TGTGCCAGCAGTCGAAAGACAGGAACTAACTATGGCTACACCTTC

j_call: TRBJ2-1
v_call: TRBV7-2
clone_size: few
d_call: TRBD2
cdr3_aa: CASSTSSGGYNEQFF
cdr3_nt: TGTGCCAGCAGCACATCTAGCGGGGGCTACAATGAGCAGTTCTTC

j_call: TRBJ1-2
v_call: TRBV11-1
clone_size: NA
d_call: NA
cdr3_aa: CASSLVTNFGGSTYGYTF
cdr3_nt: TGTGCCAGCAGCTTAGTTACGAATTTCGGGGGGTCTACTTATGGCTACACCTTC

j_call: TRBJ1-2
v_call: TRBV12-3/TRBV12-4
clone_size: NA
d_call: TRBD1
cdr3_aa: CASSLGQGYTF
cdr3_nt: TGTGCCAGCAGTTTGGGACAGGGCTACACCTTC

j_call: TRBJ2-3
v_call: TRBV30
clone_size: many
d_call: NA
cdr3_aa: CAWSEARGTQYF
cdr3_nt: TGTGCCTGGAGTGAGGCGCGAGGTACGCAGTATTTT

j_call: TRBJ2-7
v_call: TRBV20-1
clone_size: few
d_call: NA
cdr3_aa: CSARPGSYEQYF
cdr3_nt: TGCAGTGCACGGCCGGGGTCCTACGAGCAGTACTTC